The 26 T cell receptor beta chains in this list originate from one sample, sequenced in a study of early T cells in non-severe SARS-CoV-2 infection listed by TCRdb under 2021. The method was 5' RACE. Sequencing instrument: NextSeq 500. TCRdb took the public reads, trimmed them with fastp at Q25, ran MiXCR for clone calling and kept in-frame beta chains. Each CDR3 protein gets just one entry, which takes the most common genes and DNA from the rows behind it. The sample table contains 54,000 or so distinct CDR3 sequences; only one count was recorded for over 10% of them. The ten largest clones capture less than 6% of the sample. The sample consisted of whole blood. The receptors originated from an adult who was a healthcare worker with PCR-confirmed SARS-CoV-2 infection or an uninfected control (not recorded which).

The chain employs TRBV6-6 and TRBJ2-3; 9 bases agree with TRBD1. V shed 5 bases, J shed 6 bases, and the junction held 3 bases outside the gene matches. Germline V gene sequence: CDR1 MNHNY, CDR2 SVGAGI (reference sequence). The length of the CDR3 is 13 residues. CDR3 protein: CASSPDRGDTQYF. As DNA, the CDR3 is TGTGCCAGCAGTCCGGACAGGGGCGATACGCAGTATTTT.

This clonotype was seen more than once but under ten times. V and J are TRBV14 and TRBJ2-7, with 9 bases aligning to TRBD1. Germline V CDR1 and CDR2: SGHDN, FVKESK. V shed 4 bases, J shed 9 bases, and the junction held 16 bases outside the gene matches. The CDR3 extends over 16 amino acids. As DNA, the CDR3 is TGTGCCAGCAGCCTACATGGGGGACAGGGTGCCCTCTGGCAGTACTTC. Translation gives CASSLHGGQGALWQYF.

This clonotype was seen a few times. CDR3 in amino acids: CSAGRTSGGREQYF. DNA of the CDR3: TGCAGTGCCGGACGGACTAGCGGGGGGCGGGAGCAGTACTTC. The V call is TRBV20-1, the J call TRBJ2-7, with 14 bases matching TRBD2. The length of the CDR3 is 14 residues. Germline CDR1 reads DFQATT; CDR2 reads SNEGSKA (reference sequence). Trimming cost V 6 bases and J 7 bases; bases outside gene matches: 8.

The table lists this clonotype with many counts. The chain uses TRBV7-9 and TRBJ1-3; possibly TRBD1 for D (6 bases). CDR3 length: 13 amino acids. V lost 3 bases, J lost 9 bases, and 12 bases lay in between. The germline gives CDR1 SEHNR, CDR2 FQNEAQ (reference sequence). CDR3: CASSFSEDSTIYF. The CDR3 DNA follows: TGTGCCAGCAGCTTTTCGGAGGACAGCACCATATATTTT.

V is TRBV18 and J is TRBJ2-7, with 8 bases identical to TRBD2. Germline CDR1 and CDR2: KGHSH and LQKENI. The V and J ends lost 0 bases and 3 bases, in that order; junction bases with no gene match: 13. The CDR3 covers 18 residues. The DNA for the CDR3 is TGTGCCAGCTCACCACCGAGCGGGGGCGGTCGGCCAATCTACGAGCAGTACTTC. Protein product: CASSPPSGGGRPIYEQYF.

The chain recombines TRBV20-1 with TRBJ2-6; weak D call: TRBD2 (6 bases). Trimming left V 3 bases short and J 2 bases short, with 14 bases between. The CDR3 is made up of 16 amino acids. The germline V gene encodes CDR1 DFQATT and CDR2 SNEGSKA (reference sequence). In nucleotides, the CDR3 is TGCAGTGCTAGTCTCCGGGGGACGACTGGGGCCAACGTCCTGACTTTC. Protein: CSASLRGTTGANVLTF.

The chain is built from TRBV6-2 or TRBV6-3 and TRBJ1-1, with unresolved D. V was cut by 6 bases and J by 7 bases, with 9 bases left in between. The CDR3 runs to 11 residues. Germline V gene data show CDR1 as MNHEY and CDR2 as SVGEGT. In nucleotides, the CDR3 is TGTGCCAGCAGACGATCCCATGAAGCTTTCTTT. Protein sequence: CASRRSHEAFF.

This clonotype was counted many times. The rearrangement links TRBV20-1 to TRBJ1-6, with TRBD1 as a possible D gene (5 bases). The CDR3 length is 14 residues. Trimming removed 4 bases at V and 7 bases at J, with 14 bases between. Germline V gene sequence: CDR1 DFQATT, CDR2 SNEGSKA (reference sequence). The DNA for the CDR3 is TGCAGTGCTATTCCGGGGCCAGGGAATTCACCCCTCCACTTT. Translation: CSAIPGPGNSPLHF.

Ten or more counts support this clonotype. The chain has TRBV10-2 and TRBJ1-2, with D unresolved. In germline, CDR1 is WSHSY, CDR2 SAAADI. Trimming took off 0 bases at V and 4 bases at J, with 15 bases between the two ends. The CDR3 runs to 16 residues. CDR3 amino acids: CASSESERSPFYGYTF. The CDR3 coding sequence is TGCGCCAGCAGTGAGTCTGAAAGATCGCCCTTCTATGGCTACACCTTC.

This clonotype has a handful of counts. This CDR3 reads CSAREEETQYF. DNA for the CDR3: TGCAGTGCTAGAGAAGAAGAGACCCAGTACTTC. The gene calls are TRBV20-1 and TRBJ2-5; D gene uncertain. Germline V gene lookup returns CDR1 DFQATT and CDR2 SNEGSKA (reference sequence). The CDR3 runs to 11 residues. V was trimmed by 0 bases and J by 3 bases, leaving 2 bases between them.

The chain has TRBV7-9 and TRBJ2-2; TRBD1 matches at 9 bases. This CDR3 region has 16 residues. The trim removed 5 bases at V and 3 bases at J, leaving 7 bases unmatched. Germline loops: CDR1 SEHNR, CDR2 FQNEAQ (reference sequence). CDR3 protein: CASSQGQGADTGELFF. The CDR3 region has the DNA TGTGCCAGCAGCCAGGGACAGGGTGCCGACACCGGGGAGCTGTTTTTT.

Ten or more counts support this clonotype. The rearrangement joins TRBV25-1 to TRBJ2-7, with a weak D call TRBD2 (6 bases). V was trimmed by 1 base and J by 6 bases, leaving 16 bases between them. Germline values: CDR1 MGHDK, CDR2 SYGVNS. CDR3 size: 15 residues. The CDR3 sequence is CASSESEGEGIEQYF. The DNA for the CDR3 is TGTGCCAGCAGTGAATCGGAGGGAGAGGGGATCGAGCAGTACTTC.

This clonotype has just a few counts. J is TRBJ2-6 and V is TRBV7-2; 9 nucleotides agree with TRBD1. The CDR3 loop spans 16 amino acids. Germline values: CDR1 SGHTA, CDR2 FQGNSA. Losses at the gene ends were 2 bases for V and 2 bases for J; bases not matched to a gene: 1. CDR3 residues: CASSLRQGAGANVLTF. CDR3 nucleotides: TGTGCCAGCAGCTTAAGACAGGGGGCTGGGGCCAACGTCCTGACTTTC. Supplemented by reference TRBV7-2 and TRBJ2-6, the full variable domain reads GAGVSQSPSNKVTEKGKDVELRCDPISGHTALYWYRQSLGQGLEFLIYFQGNSAPDKSGLPSDRFSAERTGGSVSTLTIQRTQQEDSAVYLCASSLRQGAGANVLTFGAGSRLTVL.

The V gene is TRBV11-2, the J gene TRBJ2-1, with TRBD1 matching over 7 bases. This CDR3 is built from 14 residues. The V gene's germline CDR1 is SGHAT and CDR2 FQNNGV. V shed 6 bases, J shed 9 bases, and the junction held 11 bases outside the gene matches. CDR3 amino acids: CASSYRQGRGEQFF. CDR3 DNA sequence: TGTGCCAGCAGTTATAGACAGGGAAGGGGTGAGCAGTTCTTC. The whole variable domain, filled in from reference TRBV11-2 and TRBJ2-1, reads EAGVAQSPRYKIIEKRQSVAFWCNPISGHATLYWYQQILGQGPKLLIQFQNNGVVDDSQLPKDRFSAERLKGVDSTLKIQPAKLEDSAVYLCASSYRQGRGEQFFGPGTRLTVL.

This clonotype was counted at least ten times. V gene TRBV29-1 combines with J gene TRBJ2-5; 7 nucleotides line up with TRBD2. Trimming took 7 bases from V and 0 from J; bases not matched to a gene: 5. This CDR3 region has 13 residues. Germline assignment: CDR1 SQVTM and CDR2 ANQGSEA. The CDR3 nucleotides are TGCAGCGGAGTGGGGGGGGACCAAGAGACCCAGTACTTC. This sequence encodes CSGVGGDQETQYF.

The sample holds a few counts of this clonotype. The DNA of the CDR3 is TGTGCCAGCAGGACATCTAACTATGGCTACACCTTC. It is translated as CASRTSNYGYTF. This rearrangement joins TRBV6-2 or TRBV6-3 to TRBJ1-2; unclear D gene. V was trimmed by 6 bases and J by 0 bases, leaving 5 bases between them. Germline-derived CDR1 and CDR2 are MNHEY and SVGEGT. This CDR3 contains 12 residues.

This clonotype was seen at least ten times. The V call is TRBV28, the J call TRBJ2-7; D remains unclear. Germline V gene data show CDR1 as MDHEN and CDR2 as SYDVKM. V dropped 3 bases and J dropped 3 bases, with 6 bases sitting between them. CDR3 size: 12 residues. CDR3 protein: CASSLGNYEQYF. CDR3 DNA sequence: TGTGCCAGCAGTTTGGGTAACTACGAGCAGTACTTC.

This clonotype was seen repeatedly, ten times or more. This sequence joins TRBV30 and TRBJ1-3, with D possibly TRBD1 on 5 matching bases. Germline V gene data show CDR1 as GTSNPN and CDR2 as SVGIG (reference sequence). This CDR3 spans 16 amino acids. V was shortened by 8 bases and J by 4 bases, with 24 bases between the two germline ends. The CDR3 coding sequence is TGTGCCGGAGCTCGTGCGGGGACCGTGTTGGGAAACACCATATATTTT. Translated, it gives CAGARAGTVLGNTIYF.

In this sample, this clonotype is medium-sized. The rearrangement joins TRBV5-3 to TRBJ2-1; D might be TRBD2 (6 bases). TRBV5-3 is flagged as an ORF with uncertain function. The CDR3 is 17 residues long. Trimming took off 1 base at V and 7 bases at J, with 21 bases between the two ends. CDR3 amino acids: CARSLSVGRRRGNEQFF. The CDR3 DNA reads TGTGCCAGAAGCTTGTCGGTCGGGAGAAGACGGGGGAATGAGCAGTTCTTC.

This clonotype is deemed medium-sized. This chain links TRBV20-1 with TRBJ1-1, with D hard to call. Germline lookup yields CDR1 DFQATT and CDR2 SNEGSKA (reference sequence). The CDR3 runs 11 residues. Trimming pared 3 bases from V and 10 bases from J, leaving 12 bases between. The CDR3 spells CSASKGTGAFF. As DNA, the CDR3 is TGCAGTGCTAGCAAGGGTACGGGAGCTTTCTTT.

This clonotype was observed at least ten times. CDR3 amino acids: CASKRLQETQYF. The CDR3 nucleotides read TGTGCCAGCAAGAGACTTCAAGAGACCCAGTACTTC. V is TRBV2 and J is TRBJ2-5; no clear D. V dropped 7 bases and J dropped 2 bases, with 8 bases sitting between them. CDR3 length: 12 amino acids. The germline V gene has CDR1 SNHLY and CDR2 FYNNEI.

With respect to this clonotype: The junction differs from germline at one of its ends, possibly a read error. The chain recombines TRBV7-9 with TRBJ1-2; a possible D gene is TRBD1 (6 bases). The CDR3 runs to 14 residues. The V gene's germline CDR1 is SEHNR and CDR2 FQNEAQ (reference sequence). The CDR3 reads CASSIAGGAYGYTF. The CDR3 DNA follows: TGTGCCAGCAGCATAGCGGGGGGGGCCTATGGCTACACCTTC. Using reference TRBV7-9 and TRBJ1-2 for the parts outside the CDR3, the full variable domain is DTGVSQNPRHKITKRGQNVTFRCDPISEHNRLYWYRQTLGQGPEFLTYFQNEAQLEKSRLLSDRFSAERPKGSFSTLEIQRTEQGDSAMYLCASSIAGGAYGYTFGSGTRLTVV.

The chain carries TRBV10-3 and TRBJ1-1; D not resolved. V dropped 5 bases and J dropped 3 bases, with 10 bases sitting between them. This CDR3 comprises 13 residues. Germline V CDR1 and CDR2: ENHRY, SYGVKD. The CDR3 DNA is TGTGCCATCAGTCGTGACCGAGACACTGAAGCTTTCTTT. Protein: CAISRDRDTEAFF.

This chain links TRBV29-1 with TRBJ2-1; 7 bases align to TRBD2. Germline-derived CDR1 and CDR2 are SQVTM and ANQGSEA. This CDR3 is 13 amino acids long. The trim removed 8 bases at V and 0 bases at J, leaving 4 bases unmatched. CDR3 residues: CSSLADSYNEQFF. DNA for the CDR3: TGCAGCTCTCTAGCGGACTCCTACAATGAGCAGTTCTTC.

The chain carries TRBV2 and TRBJ1-4; tentatively, D is TRBD1 (5 bases). V was pared by 8 bases and J by 8 bases, with 15 bases between. The CDR3 sequence is 13 residues long. The germline gives CDR1 SNHLY, CDR2 FYNNEI. The CDR3 DNA reads TGTGCCAGCGGGGCAGGAAATGAGGAAAAACTGTTTTTT. Translated, it gives CASGAGNEEKLFF.

This clonotype was seen repeatedly, ten times or more. J is TRBJ2-2 and V is TRBV5-1; no firm D call. Germline-derived CDR1 and CDR2 are SGHRS and YFSETQ. V was pared by 0 bases and J by 4 bases, with 10 bases between. This CDR3 region has 15 residues. CDR3 amino acids: CASSLGNRATGELFF. DNA for the CDR3: TGCGCCAGCAGCTTGGGGAATAGGGCCACCGGGGAGCTGTTTTTT.